Below are 10 T cell receptor beta chains sequenced from a single sample in a study of T cell responses to AZD1222 COVID-19 vaccine. TCRdb's table, derived via immunoSEQ multiplex PCR, lists solely in-frame clones and lacks some. The table lists approximately 60,000 clones, approximately 83% of them singletons. The source material was peripheral blood, sampled on day 0 of AZD1222 vaccination. These receptors all come from an adult in good health.

The rearrangement uses TRBV18 and TRBJ1-4, with unresolved D. From germline, CDR1 is KGHSH and CDR2 LQKENI. The germline V and J ends were trimmed by 2 bases and 8 bases, with 9 bases remaining between them. The CDR3 runs 13 residues. Written as DNA, the CDR3 is TGTGCCAGCTCACCAGGGCTGAGGGAAAAACTGTTTTTT. Translating gives CASSPGLREKLFF.

The chain carries TRBV9 and TRBJ1-3; unclear D gene. The CDR3 length is 19 residues. Looked up from germline, CDR1 is SGDLS and CDR2 is YYNGEE. V was trimmed by 2 bases and J by 0 bases, leaving 21 bases between them. As DNA, the CDR3 is TGTGCCAGCAGCGTCGGAGTACCTAGTTGGCTTTCCTCTGGAAACACCATATATTTT. It translates to CASSVGVPSWLSSGNTIYF.

This clone showed up just once. The genes are TRBV18 and TRBJ1-5; D is unclear. This CDR3 has 13 amino acids. The V end was cut by 1 base, the J end by 4 bases, with 5 bases between. Germline values: CDR1 KGHSH, CDR2 LQKENI. The CDR3 nucleotides read TGTGCCAGCTCACCACGAGGAAATCAGCCCCAGCATTTT. It yields the protein CASSPRGNQPQHF.

This clone was counted once. The chain recombines TRBV7-9 with TRBJ2-7; TRBD1 is a possible D gene (6 bases). Trimming pared 5 bases from V and 0 bases from J, leaving 14 bases between. The germline V gene has CDR1 SEHNR and CDR2 FQNEAQ (reference sequence). The length of the CDR3 is 15 residues. The CDR3, as DNA: TGTGCCAGCAGCCACCCGGGACACTCCTCCTACGAGCAGTACTTC. As protein: CASSHPGHSSYEQYF.

The chain joins TRBV5-1 to TRBJ1-3, with D uncertain. Trimming took 4 bases from V and 1 from J, leaving 9 bases between them. The CDR3 contains 14 residues. The germline V gene has CDR1 SGHRS and CDR2 YFSETQ. CDR3 in amino acids: CASSPGGSGNTIYF. The CDR3, as DNA: TGCGCCAGCAGCCCGGGTGGATCTGGAAACACCATATATTTT.

The genes are TRBV6-6 and TRBJ2-5, with TRBD2 identical over 11 bases. V shed 7 bases, J shed 4 bases, and the junction held 8 bases outside the gene matches. Germline V gives CDR1 MNHNY, CDR2 SVGAGI (reference sequence). This CDR3 is built from 15 residues. CDR3 sequence (DNA): TGTGCCAGCACCAACGGAGGACTAGCGGGAGAGACCCAGTACTTC. The encoded protein is CASTNGGLAGETQYF.

The genes are TRBV7-2 and TRBJ2-1; D is unclear. Trimming shortened V by 4 bases and J by 7 bases, and 8 bases separated the two germline ends. This CDR3 is built from 12 residues. Germline V gene data show CDR1 as SGHTA and CDR2 as FQGNSA. The CDR3 DNA reads as TGTGCCAGCAGCTACAATCGGAATGAGCAGTTCTTC. It yields the protein CASSYNRNEQFF.

This clone came up once. V and J are TRBV19 and TRBJ2-1; D is unclear. This CDR3 spans 16 amino acids. Trimming took off 5 bases at V and 1 base at J, with 15 bases between the two ends. The germline V gene encodes CDR1 LNHDA and CDR2 SQIVND (reference sequence). In DNA form, the CDR3 reads TGTGCCAGTAGTGTCCGATCCGTTGGATCCTACAATGAGCAGTTCTTC. Amino acids: CASSVRSVGSYNEQFF.

The chain joins TRBV30 to TRBJ2-7; no firm D call. V was trimmed by 1 base and J by 0 bases, leaving 13 bases between them. Germline V CDR1 and CDR2: GTSNPN, SVGIG (reference sequence). The CDR3 has 15 amino acids. CDR3 amino acids: CAWSGSRPSSYEQYF. The CDR3 DNA is TGTGCCTGGAGTGGGTCAAGACCTAGCTCCTACGAGCAGTACTTC.

The chain combines TRBV6-1 with TRBJ1-2; D possibly corresponds to TRBD1 (5 bases). Germline V gives CDR1 MNHNS, CDR2 SASEGT. Trimming took 2 bases from V and 2 from J, leaving 9 bases between them. This CDR3 spans 14 amino acids. The CDR3 DNA reads TGTGCCAGCAGTGAATATCAGGGCAACTATGGCTACACCTTC. It codes for CASSEYQGNYGYTF.